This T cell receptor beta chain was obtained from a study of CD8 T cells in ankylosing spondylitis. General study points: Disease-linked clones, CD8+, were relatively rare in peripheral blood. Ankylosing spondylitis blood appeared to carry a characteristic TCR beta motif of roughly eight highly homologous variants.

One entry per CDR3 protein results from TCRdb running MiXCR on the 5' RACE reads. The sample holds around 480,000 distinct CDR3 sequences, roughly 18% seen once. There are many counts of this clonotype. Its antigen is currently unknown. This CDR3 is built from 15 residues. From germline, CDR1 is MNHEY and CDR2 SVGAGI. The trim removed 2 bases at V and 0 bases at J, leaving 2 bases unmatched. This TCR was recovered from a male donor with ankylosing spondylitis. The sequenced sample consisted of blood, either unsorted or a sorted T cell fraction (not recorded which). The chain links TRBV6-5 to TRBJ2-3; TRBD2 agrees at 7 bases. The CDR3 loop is CASSYGRGSTDTQYF. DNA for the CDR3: TGTGCCAGCAGTTACGGGCGGGGGAGCACAGATACGCAGTATTTT.